A single sample is the source of the 17 T cell receptor beta chains below, sequenced in a study of cytomegalovirus exposure and HLA in healthy donors. PCR used 60 Vbeta primers and 13 Jbeta primers. The data were produced by immunoSEQ multiplex PCR, yet TCRdb's version contains in-frame clones alone and is incomplete. Found here are roughly 160,000 clones, approximately 83% of them singletons; the top ten hold 0.95% to 1.5%. Sequencing was done on a sample of PBMCs. The source of these receptors is a boy between 2 and 15 years old in good health and CMV-seronegative.

V gene TRBV4-3 combines with J gene TRBJ2-1; D is uncertain. There are 15 residues in the CDR3. Germline assignment: CDR1 LGHNA and CDR2 YSLEER. Trimming removed 0 bases at V and 2 bases at J, with 8 bases between. CDR3 coding DNA: TGCGCCAGCAGCCAAGAGTCGTTTCCCTACAATGAGCAGTTCTTC. Translating gives CASSQESFPYNEQFF.

The chain employs TRBV5-6 and TRBJ1-5; D possibly corresponds to TRBD1 (6 bases). The CDR3 is 14 residues long. V dropped 4 bases and J dropped 2 bases, with 10 bases sitting between them. Germline V gene lookup returns CDR1 SGHDT and CDR2 YYEEEE. The CDR3 spells CASSTSGGNQPQHF. For the CDR3, the DNA is TGTGCCAGCAGCACTTCAGGGGGCAATCAGCCCCAGCATTTT.

This chain joins TRBV6-7 and TRBJ2-6; possible D gene TRBD1, 6 bases. TRBV6-7 is an ORF, and what it does is uncertain. The CDR3 totals 17 residues. Trimming left V 0 bases short and J 3 bases short, with 12 bases between. The CDR3 protein is CASSYSLSGVGANVLTF. Here the CDR3 DNA reads TGTGCCAGCAGTTACTCCCTATCAGGGGTTGGGGCCAACGTCCTGACTTTC.

The gene calls are TRBV21-1 and TRBJ1-1; the table's D call of TRBD1 was not tested on the DNA. TRBV21-1 constitutes a pseudogene. There are 17 residues in the CDR3. CDR3 residues: CASSKALGARGDTEAFF. The CDR3 DNA follows: TGTGCCAGCAGCAAAGCTTTGGGGGCCAGGGGAGACACTGAAGCTTTCTTT.

The rearrangement joins TRBV5-5 to TRBJ2-7; 8 nucleotides agree with TRBD2. With 3 bases clipped from V and 0 bases from J, the junction kept 5 bases outside the gene matches. Germline CDR1 and CDR2: SGHKS and YYEKEE (reference sequence). The CDR3 spans 15 residues. The CDR3, as DNA: TGTGCCAGCAGCTGGGGAGCGGGGGTCTCCTACGAGCAGTACGTC. This sequence encodes CASSWGAGVSYEQYV.

The rearrangement uses TRBV5-4 and TRBJ2-7, with D uncertain. Trimming stripped 0 bases from V and 5 bases from J, with 15 bases between. From germline, CDR1 is SGHNT and CDR2 YYREEE (reference sequence). The CDR3 has 15 amino acids. The DNA for the CDR3 is TGTGCCAGCAGCTTGGAGGCCTCCAGGCCCCACGAGCAGTACTTC. Protein: CASSLEASRPHEQYF.

This chain connects TRBV5-5 to TRBJ2-3; TRBD2 is a possible D gene (6 bases). The CDR3 runs 13 residues. Germline V lookup: CDR1 SGHKS, CDR2 YYEKEE (reference sequence). V was shortened by 0 bases and J by 6 bases, with 8 bases between the two germline ends. The CDR3 is CASSLAAGDTQYF. The DNA of the CDR3 is TGTGCCAGCAGCTTGGCCGCGGGGGATACGCAGTATTTT.

CDR3 in amino acids: CASSSGLAGSYNEQFF. DNA of the CDR3: TGCGCCAGCAGCTCGGGACTAGCGGGATCCTACAATGAGCAGTTCTTC. The rearrangement joins TRBV5-1 to TRBJ2-1; 13 positions agree with TRBD2. The CDR3 has 16 residues. The germline CDR1 and CDR2 sequences are SGHRS and YFSETQ. The ends lost 3 bases at V and 1 base at J; junction bases unmatched: 1.

This clone showed up just once. This chain uses TRBV29-1 with TRBJ2-1; D is possibly TRBD1 (7 bases). The CDR3 totals 12 residues. Trimming cost V 6 bases and J 9 bases, with 15 bases left between them. Germline V CDR1 and CDR2: SQVTM, ANQGSEA. CDR3 region: CSVQGGVLEQFF. The CDR3 DNA reads as TGCAGCGTCCAGGGGGGAGTGCTTGAGCAGTTCTTC.

This rearrangement joins TRBV6-5 to TRBJ2-7; D may be TRBD2 (6 bases). Germline loops: CDR1 MNHEY, CDR2 SVGAGI. V was cut by 4 bases and J by 1 base, with 8 bases left in between. CDR3 length equals 13 residues. CDR3 in amino acids: CASSLGGSYEQYF. In nucleotides, the CDR3 is TGTGCCAGCAGTTTGGGGGGATCCTACGAGCAGTACTTC.

In its sample, this clone was seen a few times. This chain uses TRBV19 with TRBJ1-6; D remains ambiguous. Per the germline V gene, CDR1 is LNHDA and CDR2 is SQIVND (reference sequence). There are 15 residues in the CDR3. Trimming stripped 5 bases from V and 3 bases from J, with 11 bases between. This CDR3 is CASSPRLIYNSPLHF. The DNA of the CDR3 is TGTGCCAGTAGTCCCCGACTCATCTATAATTCACCCCTCCACTTT. Combining the CDR3 with reference TRBV19 and TRBJ1-6 gives the whole variable domain DGGITQSPKYLFRKEGQNVTLSCEQNLNHDAMYWYRQDPGQGLRLIYYSQIVNDFQKGDIAEGYSVSREKKESFPLTVTSAQKNPTAFYLCASSPRLIYNSPLHFGNGTRLTVT.

The rearrangement uses TRBV14 and TRBJ2-7; D remains ambiguous. V was cut by 5 bases and J by 2 bases, with 13 bases left in between. This CDR3 comprises 14 residues. Germline V gene lookup returns CDR1 SGHDN and CDR2 FVKESK. Here the CDR3 DNA reads TGTGCCAGCAGCTTAAGTCACGGTCCCTACGAGCAGTACTTC. This translates into CASSLSHGPYEQYF.

The V gene is TRBV30, the J gene TRBJ1-2, with D possibly being TRBD1 (5 bases). The CDR3 length is 13 residues. With 4 bases removed from V and 0 bases from J, the gap between germline ends came to 9 bases. The germline gives CDR1 GTSNPN, CDR2 SVGIG (reference sequence). CDR3 sequence (DNA): TGTGCCTGGAAGGGGCTCACTAACTATGGCTACACCTTC. This translates into CAWKGLTNYGYTF.

V is TRBV15 and J is TRBJ2-2, with 7 bases matching TRBD1. The CDR3 is 17 amino acids. Germline-derived CDR1 and CDR2 are LNHNV and YYDKDF (reference sequence). V lost 1 base and J lost 4; bases outside the gene matches: 9. CDR3 amino acids: CATSRVLGGRGTGELFF. The CDR3 coding sequence is TGTGCCACCAGCAGAGTTTTAGGGGGCAGGGGCACCGGGGAGCTGTTTTTT.

This clone turned up a few times. The chain employs TRBV30 and TRBJ2-2; TRBD2 is a possible D gene (6 bases). The CDR3 loop spans 14 amino acids. V was cut by 0 bases and J by 9 bases, with 14 bases left in between. Germline V gives CDR1 GTSNPN, CDR2 SVGIG (reference sequence). Here the CDR3 reads CAWSVAQTSRELFF. The CDR3 nucleotides read TGTGCCTGGAGTGTAGCCCAGACTAGTAGGGAGCTGTTTTTT.

This chain links TRBV7-8 with TRBJ2-3; maybe TRBD2 (6 bases). V was cut by 3 bases and J by 4 bases, with 14 bases left in between. Germline assignment: CDR1 SGHVS and CDR2 FQNEAQ. The length of the CDR3 is 15 residues. The CDR3 DNA is TGTGCCAGCAGCTTGGTCGGCGGGACGGCAGATACGCAGTATTTT. This sequence encodes CASSLVGGTADTQYF.

The chain uses TRBV7-2 and TRBJ1-2; tentatively, D is TRBD1 (5 bases). The CDR3 length is 15 residues. V was cut by 0 bases and J by 2 bases, with 10 bases left in between. Germline CDR1 is SGHTA and CDR2 is FQGNSA. Written as DNA, the CDR3 is TGTGCCAGCAGCTTAGCGCTGGGACTGAACTATGGCTACACCTTC. It yields the protein CASSLALGLNYGYTF.